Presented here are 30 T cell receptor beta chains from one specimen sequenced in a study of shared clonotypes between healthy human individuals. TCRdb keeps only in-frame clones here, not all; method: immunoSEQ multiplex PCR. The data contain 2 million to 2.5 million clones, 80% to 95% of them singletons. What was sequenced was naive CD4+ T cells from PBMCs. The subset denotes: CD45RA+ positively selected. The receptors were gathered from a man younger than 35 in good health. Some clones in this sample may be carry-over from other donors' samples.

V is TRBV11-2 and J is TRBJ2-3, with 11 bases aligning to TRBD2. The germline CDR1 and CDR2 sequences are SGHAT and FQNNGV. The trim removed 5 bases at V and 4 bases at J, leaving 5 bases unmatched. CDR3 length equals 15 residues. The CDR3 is CASSITSGSADTQYF. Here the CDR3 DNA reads TGTGCCAGCAGCATTACTAGCGGGAGTGCAGATACGCAGTATTTT.

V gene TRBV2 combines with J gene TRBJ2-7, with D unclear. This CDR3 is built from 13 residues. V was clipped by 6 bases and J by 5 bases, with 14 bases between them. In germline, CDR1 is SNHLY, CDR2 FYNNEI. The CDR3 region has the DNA TGTGCCAGCAGGGAGCTCTCGACGGACGAGCAGTACTTC. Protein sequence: CASRELSTDEQYF.

The CDR3 loop reads CASTEGRDAIQSNQPQHF. The CDR3 DNA reads TGTGCCAGCACCGAGGGGAGGGACGCTATTCAAAGCAATCAGCCCCAGCATTTT. The V call is TRBV25-1, the J call TRBJ1-5; a weak D match, TRBD1 (5 bases). CDR3 size: 18 residues. Germline V CDR1 and CDR2: MGHDK, SYGVNS. V lost 7 bases, J lost 1 base, and 23 bases lay in between.

CDR3 loop: CASSLGMGRGNQPQHF. In nucleotides, the CDR3 is TGTGCCAGCAGCTTAGGTATGGGTCGTGGTAATCAGCCCCAGCATTTT. The chain uses TRBV7-9 and TRBJ1-5; D uncertain. The CDR3 consists of 16 residues. CDR1 and CDR2 from the germline V gene are SEHNR and FQNEAQ (reference sequence). With 1 base removed from V and 4 bases from J, the gap between germline ends came to 14 bases.

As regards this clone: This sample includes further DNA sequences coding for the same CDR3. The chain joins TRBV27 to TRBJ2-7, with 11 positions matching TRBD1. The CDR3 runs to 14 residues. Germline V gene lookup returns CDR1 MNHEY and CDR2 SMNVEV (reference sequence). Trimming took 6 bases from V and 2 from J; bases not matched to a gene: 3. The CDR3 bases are TGTGCCAGCAGGAGGACAGGGGGCGCCTACGAGCAGTACTTC. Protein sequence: CASRRTGGAYEQYF.

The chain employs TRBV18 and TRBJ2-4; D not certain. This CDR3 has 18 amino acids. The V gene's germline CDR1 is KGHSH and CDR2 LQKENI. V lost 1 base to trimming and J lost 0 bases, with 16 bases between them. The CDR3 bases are TGTGCCAGCTCACCACGGGGTGGTGGTGGGCTAGCCAAAAACATTCAGTACTTC. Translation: CASSPRGGGGLAKNIQYF.

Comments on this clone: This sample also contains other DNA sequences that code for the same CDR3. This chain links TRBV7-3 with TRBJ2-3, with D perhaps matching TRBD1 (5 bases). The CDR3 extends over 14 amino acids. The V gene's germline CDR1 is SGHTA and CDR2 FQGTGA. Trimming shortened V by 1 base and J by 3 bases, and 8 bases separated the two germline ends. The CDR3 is CASSLMAGTDTQYF. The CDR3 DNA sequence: TGTGCCAGCAGCTTAATGGCAGGGACAGATACGCAGTATTTT.

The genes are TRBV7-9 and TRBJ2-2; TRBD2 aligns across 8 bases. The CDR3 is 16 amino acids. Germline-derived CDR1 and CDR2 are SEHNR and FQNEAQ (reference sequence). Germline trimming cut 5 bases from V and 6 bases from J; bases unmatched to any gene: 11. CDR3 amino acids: CASSSGSSQTPGELFF. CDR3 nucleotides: TGTGCCAGCAGCAGCGGGAGTAGCCAAACGCCCGGGGAGCTGTTTTTT.

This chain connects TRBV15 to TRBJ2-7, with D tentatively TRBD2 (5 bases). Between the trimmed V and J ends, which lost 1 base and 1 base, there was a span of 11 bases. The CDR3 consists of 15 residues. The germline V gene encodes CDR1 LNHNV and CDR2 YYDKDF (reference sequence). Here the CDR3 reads CATSRGRTGSYEQYF. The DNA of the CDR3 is TGTGCCACCAGCAGAGGTCGTACGGGGTCCTACGAGCAGTACTTC.

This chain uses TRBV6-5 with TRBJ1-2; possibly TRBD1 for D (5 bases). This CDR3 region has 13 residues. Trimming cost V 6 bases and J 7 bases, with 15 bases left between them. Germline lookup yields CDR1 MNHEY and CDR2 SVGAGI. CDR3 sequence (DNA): TGTGCCAGCAGCCCCCCAGGGAGGTCTGGCTACACCTTC. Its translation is CASSPPGRSGYTF.

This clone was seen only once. The CDR3, as DNA: TGTGCCAGCAGGATCCCGGGACAGCGATCCTACGAGCAGTACTTC. Amino acids: CASRIPGQRSYEQYF. The J gene is TRBJ2-7, the V gene TRBV5-5; 7 bases line up with TRBD1. V lost 5 bases to trimming and J lost 1 base; unmatched junction nucleotides: 9. Germline V gene sequence: CDR1 SGHKS, CDR2 YYEKEE (reference sequence). The length of the CDR3 is 15 residues.

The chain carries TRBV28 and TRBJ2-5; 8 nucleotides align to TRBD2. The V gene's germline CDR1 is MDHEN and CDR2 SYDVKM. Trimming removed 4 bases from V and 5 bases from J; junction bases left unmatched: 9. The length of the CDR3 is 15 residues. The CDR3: CASSSSGFLGETQYF. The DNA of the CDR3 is TGTGCCAGCAGTTCTAGCGGGTTTCTGGGGGAGACCCAGTACTTC. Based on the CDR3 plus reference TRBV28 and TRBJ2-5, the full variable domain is DVKVTQSSRYLVKRTGEKVFLECVQDMDHENMFWYRQDPGLGLRLIYFSYDVKMKEKGDIPEGYSVSREKKERFSLILESASTNQTSMYLCASSSSGFLGETQYFGPGTRLLVL.

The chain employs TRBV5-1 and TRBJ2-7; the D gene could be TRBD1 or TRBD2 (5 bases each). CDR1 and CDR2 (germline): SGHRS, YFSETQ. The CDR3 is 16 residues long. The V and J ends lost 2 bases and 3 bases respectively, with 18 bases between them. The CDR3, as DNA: TGCGCCAGCAGCTTCAGTAGGGCCGGGGACCACTACGAGCAGTACTTC. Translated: CASSFSRAGDHYEQYF.

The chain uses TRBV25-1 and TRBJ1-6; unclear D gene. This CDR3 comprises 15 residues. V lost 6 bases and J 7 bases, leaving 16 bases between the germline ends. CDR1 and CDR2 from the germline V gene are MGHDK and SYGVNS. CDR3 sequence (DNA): TGTGCCAGCAGCGTGACGAGTGACGGCAATTCACCCCTCCACTTT. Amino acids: CASSVTSDGNSPLHF.

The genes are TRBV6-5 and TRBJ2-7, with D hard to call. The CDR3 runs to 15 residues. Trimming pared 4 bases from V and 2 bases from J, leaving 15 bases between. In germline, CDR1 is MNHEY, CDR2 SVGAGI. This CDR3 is CASSSPSRPAYEQYF. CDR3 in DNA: TGTGCCAGCAGTTCCCCTTCGCGGCCCGCCTACGAGCAGTACTTC.

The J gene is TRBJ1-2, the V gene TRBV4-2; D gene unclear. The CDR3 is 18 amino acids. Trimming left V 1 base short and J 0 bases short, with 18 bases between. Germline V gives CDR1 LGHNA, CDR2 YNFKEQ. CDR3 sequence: CASSQADGRGTSNYGYTF. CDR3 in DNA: TGTGCCAGCAGCCAAGCCGATGGACGGGGAACTTCTAACTATGGCTACACCTTC.

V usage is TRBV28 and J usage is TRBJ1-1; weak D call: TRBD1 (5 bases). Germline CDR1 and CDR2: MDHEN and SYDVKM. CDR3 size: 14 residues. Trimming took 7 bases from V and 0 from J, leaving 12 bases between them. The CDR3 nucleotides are TGTGCCAGCATGCCCAGGGATTTGAACACTGAAGCTTTCTTT. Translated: CASMPRDLNTEAFF.

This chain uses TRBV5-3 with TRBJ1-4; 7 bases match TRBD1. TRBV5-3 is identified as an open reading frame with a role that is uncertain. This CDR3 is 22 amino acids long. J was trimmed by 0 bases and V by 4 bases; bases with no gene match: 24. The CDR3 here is CARSHAGSVPKGQPATNEKLFF. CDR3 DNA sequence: TGTGCCAGAAGCCACGCCGGGTCTGTACCAAAGGGACAGCCGGCAACTAATGAAAAACTGTTTTTT.

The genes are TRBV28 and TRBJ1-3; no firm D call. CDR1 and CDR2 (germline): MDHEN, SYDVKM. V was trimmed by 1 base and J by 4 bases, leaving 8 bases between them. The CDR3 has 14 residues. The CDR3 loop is CASSLSGTGNTIYF. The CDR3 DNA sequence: TGTGCCAGCAGTTTATCGGGTACCGGAAACACCATATATTTT.

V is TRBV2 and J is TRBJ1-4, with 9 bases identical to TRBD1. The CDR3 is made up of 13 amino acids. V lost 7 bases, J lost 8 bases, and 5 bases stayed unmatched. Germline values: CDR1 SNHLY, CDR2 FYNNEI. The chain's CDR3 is CASNRDREEKLFF. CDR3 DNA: TGTGCCAGCAACCGGGACAGGGAAGAAAAACTGTTTTTT.

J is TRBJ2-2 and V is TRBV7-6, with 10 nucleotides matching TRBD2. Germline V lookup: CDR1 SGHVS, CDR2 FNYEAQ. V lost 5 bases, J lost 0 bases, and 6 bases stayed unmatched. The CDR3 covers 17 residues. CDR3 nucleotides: TGTGCCAGCAGCGCTATGACTAGCGGGTCGAACACCGGGGAGCTGTTTTTT. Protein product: CASSAMTSGSNTGELFF. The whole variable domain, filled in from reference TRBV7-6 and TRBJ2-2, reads GAGVSQSPRYKVTKRGQDVALRCDPISGHVSLYWYRQALGQGPEFLTYFNYEAQQDKSGLPNDRFSAERPEGSISTLTIQRTEQRDSAMYRCASSAMTSGSNTGELFFGEGSRLTVL.

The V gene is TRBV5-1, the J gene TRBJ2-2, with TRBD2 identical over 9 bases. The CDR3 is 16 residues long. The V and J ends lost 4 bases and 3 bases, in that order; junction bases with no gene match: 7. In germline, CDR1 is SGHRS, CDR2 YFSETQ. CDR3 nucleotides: TGCGCCAGCAGCCCGGCGGGGGGGCAGCACACCGGGGAGCTGTTTTTT. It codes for CASSPAGGQHTGELFF.

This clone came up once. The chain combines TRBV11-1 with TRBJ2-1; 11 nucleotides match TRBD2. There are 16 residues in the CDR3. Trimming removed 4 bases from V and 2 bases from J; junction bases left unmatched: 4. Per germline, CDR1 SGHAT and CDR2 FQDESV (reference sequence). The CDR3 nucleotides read TGTGCCAGCAGCTCTTCTAGCGGGGGGACCTACAATGAGCAGTTCTTC. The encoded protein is CASSSSSGGTYNEQFF.

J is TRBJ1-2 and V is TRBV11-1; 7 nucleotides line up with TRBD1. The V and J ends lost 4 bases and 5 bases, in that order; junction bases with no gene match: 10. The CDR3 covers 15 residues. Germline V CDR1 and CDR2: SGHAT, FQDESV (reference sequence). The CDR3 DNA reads TGTGCCAGCAGCTCAGGGACAGATTTACGATATGGCTACACCTTC. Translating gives CASSSGTDLRYGYTF.

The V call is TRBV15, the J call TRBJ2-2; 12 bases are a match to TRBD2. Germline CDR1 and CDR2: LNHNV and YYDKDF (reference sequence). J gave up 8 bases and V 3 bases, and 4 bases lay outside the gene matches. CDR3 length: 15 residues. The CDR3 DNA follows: TGTGCCACCAGCAGTAGACTAGCGGGAGTTGGGGAGCTGTTTTTT. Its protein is CATSSRLAGVGELFF.

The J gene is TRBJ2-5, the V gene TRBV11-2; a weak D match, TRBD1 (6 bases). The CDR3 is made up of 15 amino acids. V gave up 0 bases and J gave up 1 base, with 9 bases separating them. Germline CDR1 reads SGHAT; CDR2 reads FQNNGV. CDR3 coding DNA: TGTGCCAGCAGCTTAGACAGGGGCCCCCAAGAGACCCAGTACTTC. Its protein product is CASSLDRGPQETQYF.

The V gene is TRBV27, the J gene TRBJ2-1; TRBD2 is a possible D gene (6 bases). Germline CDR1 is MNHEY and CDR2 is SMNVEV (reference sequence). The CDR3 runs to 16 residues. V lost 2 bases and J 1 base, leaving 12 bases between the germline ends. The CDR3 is CASSLIRDSSYNEQFF. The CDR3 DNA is TGTGCCAGCAGTTTAATAAGGGACTCTTCCTACAATGAGCAGTTCTTC.

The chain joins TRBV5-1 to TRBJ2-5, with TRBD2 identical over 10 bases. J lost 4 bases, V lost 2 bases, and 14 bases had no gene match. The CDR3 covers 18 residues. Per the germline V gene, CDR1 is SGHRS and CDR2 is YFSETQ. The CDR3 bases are TGCGCCAGCAGCTTTGCGGCTAGCGGGAGAGGTAGGGCAGAGACCCAGTACTTC. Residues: CASSFAASGRGRAETQYF.

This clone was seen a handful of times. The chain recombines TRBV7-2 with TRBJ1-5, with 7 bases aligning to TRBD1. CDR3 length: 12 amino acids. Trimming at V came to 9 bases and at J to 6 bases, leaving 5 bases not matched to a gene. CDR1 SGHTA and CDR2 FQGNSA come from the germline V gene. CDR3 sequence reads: CASSKGAQPQHF. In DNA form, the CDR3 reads TGTGCCAGTAGCAAGGGGGCTCAGCCCCAGCATTTT.

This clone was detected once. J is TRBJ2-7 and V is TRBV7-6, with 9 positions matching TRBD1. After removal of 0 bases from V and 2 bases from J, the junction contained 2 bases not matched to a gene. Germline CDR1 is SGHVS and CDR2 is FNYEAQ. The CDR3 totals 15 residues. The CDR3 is CASSLAGQGPYEQYF. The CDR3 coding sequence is TGTGCCAGCAGCTTAGCGGGACAGGGCCCCTACGAGCAGTACTTC.